The T cell receptor (beta chain) under discussion was sequenced for a study of blood T cell repertoires in COVID-19 (dated by TCRdb to 2020 to 2022). Context from the whole study: Samples covering the acute and convalescent phases of COVID-19 were provided by collaborators in the United States, Italy and Spain. The prospective study material was composed of cDNA or gDNA derived from T cells, B-cell-depleted T cells, or PBMCs. Subjects who had been exposed to COVID-19, were actively infected with it, or had recovered from it provided the deeply sampled blood TCRbeta repertoires that made up the dataset. The repertoires were released in a freely available public database intended as a resource for research on the immune response to SARS-CoV-2. Samples were obtained from the ongoing ImmuneRACE study (first 160 participants) and from over 1,000 subjects provided by 6 global collaborators. The sample metadata nearly always contained a de-identified subject ID, COVID-19 status, age in years and sex. Where available, HLA class I and class II types were taken from metadata supplied by the sample provider and were not determined by assay-based typing. What the work shows at the level of the full study, not this receptor alone: How much clinical and demographic metadata was included differed by source and by participant, and the metadata was provided uncurated.

TCRbeta CDR3 regions were amplified from genomic DNA by means of the immunoSEQ Assay, a bias-controlled multiplex PCR. On the authors' methods: The number of nucleated cells in each sample was estimated by amplification of reference gene primers within the assay. To quantify the absolute abundance of each unique TCRbeta CDR3 rearrangement, sequence reads were collapsed and filtered. Productive Simpson clonality was computed per sample as the square root of Simpson's diversity index over productive rearrangements. What TCRdb holds here is the immuneACCESS table cut down to in-frame rearrangements. Part of the clones is not present; checked against another copy, under half of the missing clones reflect an unresolved V gene, and the others are unexplained. V and J calls and clone size are copied from that table; D and trimming were computed from the DNA. The sample records 65,000 to 95,000 clones, 75% to 85% of which are singletons. Approximately 12% of the sample is taken by the ten largest.

Whole blood was collected in K2EDTA tubes by collaborating institutions according to the institutions' own protocols. For TCRbeta analysis, collaborators shipped samples as frozen whole blood, isolated PBMCs, or DNA extracted from either of those sample types. CDR1 and CDR2 (MNHEY, SMNVEV) derive from the germline V gene (reference sequence). Trimming at the junction amounts to 6 bases on V and 0 bases on J, and the germline ends lie 12 bases apart. Its CDR3 holds 15 amino acids, cysteine through phenylalanine. Only the CDR3 region is kept as DNA, spanning 45 bases read in frame from base 1. For this clone: Its target antigen remains unknown. Qualities for individual bases were not recorded, and no much larger clone is one base off.

The rearranged chain carries TRBV27 and TRBJ1-5, with the D gene not confidently named. The sample taken for sequencing was peripheral blood. The clonotype originates from a woman aged 35 to 49 with active or convalescent COVID-19. The DNA is TGTGCCAGCAGGGCCTGGTCGAATAGCAATCAGCCCCAGCATTTT. Translated, this gives CASRAWSNSNQPQHF.